This T cell receptor (beta chain) appears in the sequencing data of a study of T-cell reconstitution after alpha-beta-depleted transplantation in children. General study results and limits: The study traced high day-60 TCRbeta diversity in some patients to surviving recipient T cells and thymic progenitors. The study reportedly traced alpha-beta T cells about two months after transplant to several hundred expanded graft clones.

Trimming took off 6 bases at V and 2 bases at J, with 19 bases between the two ends. This CDR3 comprises 16 residues. The V gene's germline CDR1 is MDHEN and CDR2 SYDVKM. This sample's TCRbeta library carried unique molecular identifier barcodes. TCRdb called the PCR reads again in MiXCR, with one record for every CDR3 protein. Here the sample spans 450,000 to 550,000 distinct CDR3 sequences, about an eighth being singletons. As for this clonotype: Its antigen is unidentified.

The clonotype comes from a female patient aged 2 to 10 who had a stem cell transplant for aplastic anemia, so the T cells may come from the graft donor. Source: PBMCs, mostly from graft donor cells, taken 180 days after TCRalphabeta/CD19-depleted stem cell transplant. The chain recombines TRBV28 with TRBJ2-5; maybe TRBD1 (5 bases). The CDR3 loop is CASSYNRQILQETQYF. CDR3 coding DNA: TGTGCCAGCAGCTACAACCGACAGATTCTACAAGAGACCCAGTACTTC.